This is a list of T cell receptor beta chains from one sample in a study of T cells expressing NK-cell markers. TCRdb reprocessed the 5' RACE reads, keeping one entry per CDR3 protein, no DNA. This sample's table has roughly 300,000 distinct CDR3 sequences. Sequences were obtained from blood T cells: a sorted CD56 or NKG2C T cell subset, CD4+ or CD8+ T cells, or bulk PBMC T cells (not recorded which). The receptor source for this set is a woman between 18 and 75 years old in good health. CDR3s include the opening cysteine and the closing phenylalanine or tryptophan.

>TRBV7-9|TRBJ2-5
CASSTAGSLETQYF
>TRBV7-2|TRBJ2-1
CASSLRDRGGNEQFF
>TRBV4-3|TRBJ2-4
CASSQRTSGSMNIQYF
>TRBV28|TRBJ2-5
CASSSPGQGNVETQYF
>TRBV20-1|TRBJ2-7
CMALAGTYEQYF
>TRBV9|TRBJ2-1
CASSIGREDYNEQFF
>TRBV20-1|TRBJ2-2
CSASEQGGYTGELFF
>TRBV12-3/TRBV12-4|TRBJ2-7
CASSVQFQYEQYF
>TRBV6-5|TRBJ1-1
CATSESREAFF
>TRBV4-3|TRBJ1-2
CASSQATGTGVVLGYGYTF
>TRBV23-1|TRBJ2-3
CASRPGAIDTQYF
>TRBV9|TRBJ2-2
CASSVGLAGGPATGELFF
>TRBV28|TRBJ2-7
CASSSRSRASEVQYF
>TRBV5-1|TRBJ1-1
CASSLSGKGTEAFF
>TRBV21-1|TRBJ1-2
CASSRVQESNYGYTF
>TRBV20-1|TRBJ1-2
CSARGGSNYGYTF
>TRBV20-1|TRBJ2-3
CSAPREPSTDTQYF
>TRBV20-1|TRBJ1-6
CSAREQGWDSPLHF
>TRBV19|TRBJ2-5
CATRQEASETQYF
>TRBV29-1|TRBJ2-7
CSVEGSSYEQYF
>TRBV5-1|TRBJ2-5
CASSLGASGRETQYF
>TRBV7-8|TRBJ2-3
CASSLGLLAGVKRTDTQYF
>TRBV4-3|TRBJ2-1
CASSQRTLTPRYNEQFF
>TRBV20-1|TRBJ1-2
CSASLTTGYGYTF
>TRBV20-1|TRBJ2-4
CSAIRPGDTKNIQYF
>TRBV20-1|TRBJ2-3
CSARERTNPADTQYF
>TRBV5-4|TRBJ1-1
CASSSFDSPGTEAFF
>TRBV9|TRBJ2-3
CASSPGLAGQYF
>TRBV19|TRBJ2-5
CASSDQVMETQYF
>TRBV7-9|TRBJ2-3
CASSLAMGDTDTQYF
>TRBV29-1|TRBJ1-1
CSVDPTGAFTEAFF
>TRBV29-1|TRBJ2-5
CSVEFGFLETQYF
>TRBV7-9|TRBJ2-1
CASSRGTEGEQFF
>TRBV4-2|TRBJ2-4
CASSQEAGEVQNIQYF
>TRBV12-3/TRBV12-4|TRBJ2-5
CASSPTFGGGETQYF
>TRBV20-1|TRBJ2-7
CSAPFAGVGEQYF
>TRBV18|TRBJ2-7
CASSPAGGGLYEQYF
>TRBV24-1|TRBJ2-1
CATSEASGGDEQFF
>TRBV20-1|TRBJ2-5
CSADPPPETQYF
>TRBV20-1|TRBJ1-2
CSARSPGTYGYTF
>TRBV4-2|TRBJ1-1
CASSQAGQGAPLNTEAFF
>TRBV12-3/TRBV12-4|TRBJ1-4
CASIPPAEKLFF
>TRBV10-3|TRBJ2-2
CAIKAGGLTGELFF
>TRBV6-1|TRBJ1-2
CASTLLSGREANYGYTF
>TRBV29-1|TRBJ2-1
CSVEGVRREANNEQFF
>TRBV19|TRBJ1-2
CASRKTGRRNYGYTF
>TRBV7-2|TRBJ1-1
CASSFTTGATEAFF
>TRBV12-3/TRBV12-4|TRBJ1-1
CASSLKGGTEAFF
>TRBV18|TRBJ1-1
CASSPLENTEAFF
>TRBV29-1|TRBJ2-1
CSVGSRANEQFF
>TRBV28|TRBJ1-5
CASSAPGGTHQPQHF
>TRBV27|TRBJ1-1
CASSSRHRGTAEAFF
>TRBV6-5|TRBJ2-7
CANRASYEQYF
>TRBV7-2|TRBJ2-3
CASSLGGDLDTQYF
>TRBV15|TRBJ2-5
CATSRTRETQYF
>TRBV5-1|TRBJ2-1
CASSLARPSYNEQFF